The sequence of this T cell receptor beta chain was determined in a study of long-term antiretroviral therapy in people with HIV. Notes on the study in general: Pre-ART clonal expansion yielded clones that dominated the repertoire at all time points.

Concerning this clone: Antigen: not known.

Samples held about 0.9-10 million cryopreserved PBMC, and DNA extraction followed. The assay, immunoSEQ v3.0, was run at survey level. Profiling relied on immunoSEQ multiplex PCR, and the TCRdb table lists in-frame clones only, not all of them. Of roughly 44,000 clones listed, nearly 95% are singletons. Sequencing used unsorted PBMCs, obtained 3.7 years after starting antiretroviral therapy. The origin of this receptor is a woman aged 45-59 years with HIV.

CDR3 protein: CASSSTKFTEAFF. The DNA of the CDR3 is TGTGCCAGCAGCTCCACAAAGTTCACTGAAGCTTTCTTT. The V gene is TRBV7-3, the J gene TRBJ1-1; no reliable D call. The CDR3 is 13 residues long. CDR1 is SGHTA, CDR2 FQGTGA, per germline. Trimming stripped 4 bases from V and 4 bases from J, with 10 bases between.